This TCR beta chain was profiled in a study of PD-1 blockade in mismatch repair-deficient tumors. TCRdb's table, derived via immunoSEQ multiplex PCR, lists solely in-frame clones and lacks some. The data contain some 26,000 clones, 83% of them singletons. The V gene end was trimmed by 3 bases and the J gene end by 7 bases; junction bases not matched to a gene: 17. CDR1 and CDR2 from the germline V gene are MDHEN and SYDVKM. The CDR3 extends over 19 amino acids. The sequence was obtained from an adult with mismatch repair-deficient cancer. The rearrangement joins TRBV28 to TRBJ2-3, with TRBD2 identical over 12 bases. Sequencing was performed on peripheral blood, taken 12 weeks after starting pembrolizumab. The CDR3 is CASSLTGALAGGVRYTQYF. The CDR3 DNA sequence: TGTGCCAGCAGTTTGACAGGGGCGCTAGCGGGAGGGGTCAGGTATACGCAGTATTTT. Supplemented by reference TRBV28 and TRBJ2-3, the full variable domain reads DVKVTQSSRYLVKRTGEKVFLECVQDMDHENMFWYRQDPGLGLRLIYFSYDVKMKEKGDIPEGYSVSREKKERFSLILESASTNQTSMYLCASSLTGALAGGVRYTQYFGPGTRLTVL.